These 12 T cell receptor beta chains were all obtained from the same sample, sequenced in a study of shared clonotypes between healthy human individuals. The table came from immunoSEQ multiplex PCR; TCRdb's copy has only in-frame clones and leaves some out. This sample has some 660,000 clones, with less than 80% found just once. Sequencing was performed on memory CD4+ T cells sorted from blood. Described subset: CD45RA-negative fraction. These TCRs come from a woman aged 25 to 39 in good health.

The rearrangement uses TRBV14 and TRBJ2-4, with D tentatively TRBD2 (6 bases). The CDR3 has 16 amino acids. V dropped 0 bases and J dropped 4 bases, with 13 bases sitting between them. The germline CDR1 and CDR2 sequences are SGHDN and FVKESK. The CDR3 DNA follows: TGTGCCAGCAGCCAAGATAGCCGACTAGGAAAAAACATTCAGTACTTC. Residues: CASSQDSRLGKNIQYF.

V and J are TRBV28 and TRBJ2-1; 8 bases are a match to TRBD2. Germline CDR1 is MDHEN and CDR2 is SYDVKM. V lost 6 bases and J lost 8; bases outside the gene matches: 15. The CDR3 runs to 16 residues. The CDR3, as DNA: TGTGCCAGCAGAACAAGAAGCGGGAGTCTTACAGATGAGCAGTTCTTC. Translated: CASRTRSGSLTDEQFF. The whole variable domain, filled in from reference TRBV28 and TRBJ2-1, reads DVKVTQSSRYLVKRTGEKVFLECVQDMDHENMFWYRQDPGLGLRLIYFSYDVKMKEKGDIPEGYSVSREKKERFSLILESASTNQTSMYLCASRTRSGSLTDEQFFGPGTRLTVL.

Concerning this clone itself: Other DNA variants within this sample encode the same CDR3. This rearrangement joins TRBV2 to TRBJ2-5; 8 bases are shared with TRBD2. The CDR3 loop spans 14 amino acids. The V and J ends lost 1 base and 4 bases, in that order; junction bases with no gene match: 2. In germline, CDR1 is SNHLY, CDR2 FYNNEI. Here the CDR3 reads CASSEGLAGETQYF. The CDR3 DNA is TGTGCCAGCAGTGAAGGGCTAGCGGGAGAGACCCAGTACTTC.

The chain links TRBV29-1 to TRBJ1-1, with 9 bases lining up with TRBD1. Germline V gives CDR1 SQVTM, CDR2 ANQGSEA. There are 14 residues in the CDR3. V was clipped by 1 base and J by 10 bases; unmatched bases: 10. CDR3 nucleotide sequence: TGCAGCGTTGAAGCTCGGACAGGGGAGTCAGCAGCTTTCTTT. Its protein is CSVEARTGESAAFF.

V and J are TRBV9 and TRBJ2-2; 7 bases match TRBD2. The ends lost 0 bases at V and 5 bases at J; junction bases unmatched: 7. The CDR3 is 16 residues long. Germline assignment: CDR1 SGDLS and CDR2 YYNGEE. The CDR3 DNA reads TGTGCCAGCAGCGTAGTGATAGCGGGCGGTACCGGGGAGCTGTTTTTT. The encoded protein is CASSVVIAGGTGELFF.

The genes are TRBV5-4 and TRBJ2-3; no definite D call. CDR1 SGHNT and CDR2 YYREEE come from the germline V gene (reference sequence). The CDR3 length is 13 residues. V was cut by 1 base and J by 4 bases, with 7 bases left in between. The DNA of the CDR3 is TGTGCCAGCAGCTTGTATCTGTCAGATACGCAGTATTTT. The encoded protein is CASSLYLSDTQYF.

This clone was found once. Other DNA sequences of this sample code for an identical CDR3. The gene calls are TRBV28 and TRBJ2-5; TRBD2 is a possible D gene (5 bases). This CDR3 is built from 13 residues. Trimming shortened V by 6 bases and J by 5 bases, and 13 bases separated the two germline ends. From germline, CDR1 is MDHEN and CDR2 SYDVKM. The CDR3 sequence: CASSLSGWETQYF. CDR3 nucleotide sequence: TGTGCCAGCAGCCTCAGCGGTTGGGAGACCCAGTACTTC.

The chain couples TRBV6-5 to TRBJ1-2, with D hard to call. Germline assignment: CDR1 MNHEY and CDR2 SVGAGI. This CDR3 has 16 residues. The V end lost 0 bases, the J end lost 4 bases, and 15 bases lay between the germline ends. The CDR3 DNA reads TGTGCCAGCAGTTACTCAGTTTATGAAGGACGCTATGGCTACACCTTC. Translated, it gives CASSYSVYEGRYGYTF.

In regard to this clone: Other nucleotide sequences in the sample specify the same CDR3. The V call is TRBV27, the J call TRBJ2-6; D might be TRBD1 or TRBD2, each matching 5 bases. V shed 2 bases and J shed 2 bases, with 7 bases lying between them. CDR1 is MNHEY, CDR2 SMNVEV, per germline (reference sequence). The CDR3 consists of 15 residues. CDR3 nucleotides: TGTGCCAGCAGTTTACGGGGCGCTGGGGCCAACGTCCTGACTTTC. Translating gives CASSLRGAGANVLTF.

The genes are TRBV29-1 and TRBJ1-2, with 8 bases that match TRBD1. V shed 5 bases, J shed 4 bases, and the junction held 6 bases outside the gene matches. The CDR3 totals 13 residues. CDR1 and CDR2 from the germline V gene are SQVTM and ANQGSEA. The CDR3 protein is CSVTGQGGYGYTF. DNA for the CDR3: TGCAGCGTTACCGGACAGGGCGGCTATGGCTACACCTTC.

CDR3 in amino acids: CASSTGDIPPYGYTF. CDR3 nucleotides: TGTGCCAGCAGCACGGGGGACATCCCTCCATATGGCTACACCTTC. J is TRBJ1-2 and V is TRBV5-5; perhaps TRBD1 as D (6 bases). V lost 4 bases and J 5 bases, leaving 18 bases between the germline ends. CDR1 is SGHKS, CDR2 YYEKEE, per germline (reference sequence). The CDR3 runs to 15 residues.

CDR3 nucleotide sequence: TGTGCCAGCAGCGGGACAGGGTACGAGCAGTACTTC. Its translation is CASSGTGYEQYF. The chain joins TRBV11-2 to TRBJ2-7; 9 nucleotides align to TRBD1. Germline V gives CDR1 SGHAT, CDR2 FQNNGV. The V gene end was trimmed by 5 bases and the J gene end by 4 bases; junction bases not matched to a gene: 0. The CDR3 sequence is 12 residues long. The complete variable domain, with remaining parts taken from reference TRBV11-2 and TRBJ2-7, reads EAGVAQSPRYKIIEKRQSVAFWCNPISGHATLYWYQQILGQGPKLLIQFQNNGVVDDSQLPKDRFSAERLKGVDSTLKIQPAKLEDSAVYLCASSGTGYEQYFGPGTRLTVT.